One sample yielded the 5 T cell receptor beta chains listed below, sequenced in a study of CD4 T cells in relation to SARS-CoV-2 and coronaviruses (dated by TCRdb to the early 2020s). The library was built by means of the immunoSEQ multiplex PCR assay. The table comes from immuneACCESS by way of TCRdb, which keeps in-frame sequences with V and J called. Part of the clones is missing from these tables; in studies checked, under half for an unresolved V gene and the rest for unknown reasons. The sample contains about 29,000 clones, 60% to 85% of them found a single time. Together, the top ten hold approximately 16% of the sample. These TCRs are of unknown antigen specificity. CD4+ T cells from unexposed donors were collected before the COVID-19 pandemic (2011-2018). The EasySep CD4+ T cell isolation kit was used to isolate CD4+ T cells once the cultures had run for about 10 days. What was sequenced was CD4+ T cells from PBMCs, cultured in vitro. The receptors come from a human donor in good health.

The chain has TRBV7-2 and TRBJ2-7; D is tentatively TRBD1 or TRBD2 (6 bases each). The germline V and J ends were trimmed by 6 bases and 3 bases, with 18 bases remaining between them. This CDR3 is 15 amino acids long. Germline CDR1 reads SGHTA; CDR2 reads FQGNSA. The CDR3 sequence: CASRNGGPQDYEQYF. As DNA, the CDR3 is TGTGCCAGCAGGAACGGGGGCCCCCAGGACTACGAGCAGTACTTC.

The CDR3 coding sequence is TGTGCCAGCAATTGGGGGGGCGGAGGTGAAAAACTGTTTTTT. Its protein is CASNWGGGGEKLFF. The J gene is TRBJ1-4, the V gene TRBV2, with a possible D match to TRBD1 (6 bases). This CDR3 spans 14 amino acids. V lost 7 bases, J lost 7 bases, and 16 bases lay in between. In germline, CDR1 is SNHLY, CDR2 FYNNEI. The variable domain in full, completed from reference TRBV2 and TRBJ1-4, reads EPEVTQTPSHQVTQMGQEVILRCVPISNHLYFYWYRQILGQKVEFLVSFYNNEISEKSEIFDDQFSVERPDGSNFTLKIRSTKLEDSAMYFCASNWGGGGEKLFFGSGTQLSVL.

The gene calls are TRBV19 and TRBJ2-5, with D hard to call. This CDR3 spans 12 amino acids. The germline V and J ends were trimmed by 3 bases and 6 bases, with 8 bases remaining between them. The germline V gene encodes CDR1 LNHDA and CDR2 SQIVND (reference sequence). The CDR3 here is CASSMVGQTQYF. Written as DNA, the CDR3 is TGTGCCAGTAGTATGGTTGGGCAGACCCAGTACTTC.

The CDR3 loop is CASSLDRSLYEQYF. Written as DNA, the CDR3 is TGCGCCAGCAGCTTGGATAGGAGCCTCTACGAGCAGTACTTC. This chain joins TRBV5-1 and TRBJ2-7, with no clear D. Deletions cut 0 bases from V and 3 bases from J, with 10 bases between. The germline V gene encodes CDR1 SGHRS and CDR2 YFSETQ. This CDR3 has 14 residues.

The V and J genes are TRBV5-1 and TRBJ1-2, with a tentative D call TRBD1 (5 bases). CDR3 length equals 14 residues. Trimming cost V 0 bases and J 4 bases, with 10 bases left between them. From germline, CDR1 is SGHRS and CDR2 YFSETQ. CDR3 DNA sequence: TGCGCCAGCAGCTTGGGGGAAAGGGGCTATGGCTACACCTTC. It specifies CASSLGERGYGYTF.